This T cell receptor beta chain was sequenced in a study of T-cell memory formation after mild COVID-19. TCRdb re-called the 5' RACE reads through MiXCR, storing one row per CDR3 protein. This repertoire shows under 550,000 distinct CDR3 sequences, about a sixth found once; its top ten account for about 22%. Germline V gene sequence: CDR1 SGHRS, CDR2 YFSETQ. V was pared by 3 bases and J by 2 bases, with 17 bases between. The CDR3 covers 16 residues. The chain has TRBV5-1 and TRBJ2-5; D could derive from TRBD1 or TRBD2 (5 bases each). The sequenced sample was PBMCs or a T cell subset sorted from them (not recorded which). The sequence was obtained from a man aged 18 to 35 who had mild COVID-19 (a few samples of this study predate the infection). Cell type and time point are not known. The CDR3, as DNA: TGCGCCAGCAGCTCGGGGCCACAAGGAAAACAAGAGACCCAGTACTTC. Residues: CASSSGPQGKQETQYF.